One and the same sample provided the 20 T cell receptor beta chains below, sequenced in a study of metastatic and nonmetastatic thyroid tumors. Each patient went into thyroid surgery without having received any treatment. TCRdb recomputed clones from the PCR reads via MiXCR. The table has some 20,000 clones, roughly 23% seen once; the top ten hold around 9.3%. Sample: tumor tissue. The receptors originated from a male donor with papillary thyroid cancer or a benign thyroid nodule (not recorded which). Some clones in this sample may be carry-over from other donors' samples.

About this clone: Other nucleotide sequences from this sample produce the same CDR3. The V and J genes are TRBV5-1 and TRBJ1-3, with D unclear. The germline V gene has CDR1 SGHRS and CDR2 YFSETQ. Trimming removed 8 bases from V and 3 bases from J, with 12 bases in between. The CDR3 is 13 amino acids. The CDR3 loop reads CASSPLGGNTIYF. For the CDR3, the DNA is TGCGCCAGTAGCCCACTCGGTGGAAACACCATATATTTT. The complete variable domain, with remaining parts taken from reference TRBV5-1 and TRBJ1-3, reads KAGVTQTPRYLIKTRGQQVTLSCSPISGHRSVSWYQQTPGQGLQFLFEYFSETQRNKGNFPGRFSGRQFSNSRSEMNVSTLELGDSALYLCASSPLGGNTIYFGEGSWLTVV.

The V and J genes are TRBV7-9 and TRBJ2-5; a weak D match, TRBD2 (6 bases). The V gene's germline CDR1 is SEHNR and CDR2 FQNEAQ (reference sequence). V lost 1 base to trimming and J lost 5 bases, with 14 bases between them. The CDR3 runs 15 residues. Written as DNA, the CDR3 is TGTGCCAGCAGCTTAGGGGCGGGATCAGGCGAGACCCAGTACTTC. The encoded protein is CASSLGAGSGETQYF.

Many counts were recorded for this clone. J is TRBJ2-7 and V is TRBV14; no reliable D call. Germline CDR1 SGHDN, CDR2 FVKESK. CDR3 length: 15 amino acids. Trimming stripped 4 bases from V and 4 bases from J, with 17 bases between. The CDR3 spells CASSPFGFPGYEQYF. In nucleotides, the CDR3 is TGTGCCAGCAGCCCCTTCGGCTTCCCTGGGTACGAGCAGTACTTC.

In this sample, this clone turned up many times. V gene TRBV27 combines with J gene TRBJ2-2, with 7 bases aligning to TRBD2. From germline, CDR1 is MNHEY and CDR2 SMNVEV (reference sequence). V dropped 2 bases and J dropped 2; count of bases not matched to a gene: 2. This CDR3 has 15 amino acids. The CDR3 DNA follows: TGTGCCAGCAGTTTACCGGGACTAAACACCGGGGAGCTGTTTTTT. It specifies CASSLPGLNTGELFF.

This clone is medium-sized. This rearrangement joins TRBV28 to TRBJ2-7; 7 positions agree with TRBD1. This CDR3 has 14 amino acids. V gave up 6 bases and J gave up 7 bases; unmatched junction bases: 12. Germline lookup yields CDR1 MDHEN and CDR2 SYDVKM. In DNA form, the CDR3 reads TGTGCCAGCAGACATAACAGGGGCGTGGGAGAGCAGTACTTC. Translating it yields CASRHNRGVGEQYF.

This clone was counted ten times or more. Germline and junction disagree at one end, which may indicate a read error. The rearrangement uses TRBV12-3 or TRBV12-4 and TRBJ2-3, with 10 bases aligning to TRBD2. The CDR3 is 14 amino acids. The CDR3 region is CASSLAGATDTQYF. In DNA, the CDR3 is TGTGCCAGCAGTCTAGCGGGGGCCACAGATACGCAGTATTTT.

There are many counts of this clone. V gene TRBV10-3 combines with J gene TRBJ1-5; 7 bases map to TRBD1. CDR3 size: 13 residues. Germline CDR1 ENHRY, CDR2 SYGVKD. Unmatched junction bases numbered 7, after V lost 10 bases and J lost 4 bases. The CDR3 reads CASRGQMNQPQHF. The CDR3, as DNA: TGTGCCAGCCGGGGACAGATGAATCAGCCCCAGCATTTT.

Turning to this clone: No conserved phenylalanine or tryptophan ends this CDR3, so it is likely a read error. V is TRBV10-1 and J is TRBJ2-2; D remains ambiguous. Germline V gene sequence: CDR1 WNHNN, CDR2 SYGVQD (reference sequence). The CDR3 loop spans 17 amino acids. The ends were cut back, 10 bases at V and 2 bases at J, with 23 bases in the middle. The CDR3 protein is CATEDSRLKTNTGELFS. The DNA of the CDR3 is TGCGCCACCGAAGATTCACGACTTAAGACTAACACCGGGGAGCTGTTTTCT.

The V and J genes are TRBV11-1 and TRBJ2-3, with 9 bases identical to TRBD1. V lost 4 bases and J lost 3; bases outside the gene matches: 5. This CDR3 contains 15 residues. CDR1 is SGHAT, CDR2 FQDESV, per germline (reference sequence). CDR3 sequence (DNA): TGTGCCAGCAGCTCAAGGACAGGGGTGACAGATACGCAGTATTTT. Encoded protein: CASSSRTGVTDTQYF. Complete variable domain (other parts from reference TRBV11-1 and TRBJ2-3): EAEVAQSPRYKITEKSQAVAFWCDPISGHATLYWYRQILGQGPELLVQFQDESVVDDSQLPKDRFSAERLKGVDSTLKIQPAELGDSAMYLCASSSRTGVTDTQYFGPGTRLTVL.

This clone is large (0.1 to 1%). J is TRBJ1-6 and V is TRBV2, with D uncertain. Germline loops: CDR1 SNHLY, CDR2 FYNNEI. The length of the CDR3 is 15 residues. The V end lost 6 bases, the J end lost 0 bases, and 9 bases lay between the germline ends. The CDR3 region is CASSVPGSYNSPLHF. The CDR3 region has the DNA TGTGCCAGCAGCGTGCCCGGCTCCTATAATTCACCCCTCCACTTT.

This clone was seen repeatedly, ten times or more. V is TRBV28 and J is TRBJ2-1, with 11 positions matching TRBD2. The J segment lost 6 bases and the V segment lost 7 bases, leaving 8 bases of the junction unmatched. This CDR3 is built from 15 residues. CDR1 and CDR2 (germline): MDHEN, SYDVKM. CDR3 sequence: CASKTLAGESNEQFF. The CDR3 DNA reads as TGTGCCAGCAAAACACTAGCGGGAGAATCCAATGAGCAGTTCTTC.

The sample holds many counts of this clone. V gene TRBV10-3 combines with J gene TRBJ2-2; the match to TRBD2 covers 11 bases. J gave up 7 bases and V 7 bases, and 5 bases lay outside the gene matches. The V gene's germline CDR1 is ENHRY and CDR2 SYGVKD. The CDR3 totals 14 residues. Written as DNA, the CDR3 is TGTGCCATCAAACCACTAGCGGGAGACGGGGAGCTGTTTTTT. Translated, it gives CAIKPLAGDGELFF.

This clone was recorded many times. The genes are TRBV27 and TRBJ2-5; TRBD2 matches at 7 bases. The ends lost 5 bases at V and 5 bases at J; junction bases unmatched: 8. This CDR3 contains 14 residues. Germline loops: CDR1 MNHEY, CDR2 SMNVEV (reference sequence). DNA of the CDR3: TGTGCCAGCAGTGGGAGGGGACCCCGGGAGACCCAGTACTTC. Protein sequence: CASSGRGPRETQYF.

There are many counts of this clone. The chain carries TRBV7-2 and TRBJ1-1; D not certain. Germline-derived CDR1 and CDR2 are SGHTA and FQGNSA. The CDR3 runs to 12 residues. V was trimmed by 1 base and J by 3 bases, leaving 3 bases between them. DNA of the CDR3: TGTGCCAGCAGCTTAGAGTACACTGAAGCTTTCTTT. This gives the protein CASSLEYTEAFF.

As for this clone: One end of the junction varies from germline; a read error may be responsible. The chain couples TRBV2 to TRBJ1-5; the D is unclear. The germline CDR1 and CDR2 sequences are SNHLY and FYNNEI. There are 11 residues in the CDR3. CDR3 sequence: CASSELPSGSF. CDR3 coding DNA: TGTGCCAGCAGTGAACTCCCTAGCGGGAGTTTT.

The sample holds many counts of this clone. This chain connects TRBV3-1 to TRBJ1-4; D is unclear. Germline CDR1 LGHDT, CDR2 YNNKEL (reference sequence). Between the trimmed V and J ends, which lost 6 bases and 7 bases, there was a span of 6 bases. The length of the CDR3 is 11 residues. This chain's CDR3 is CASRGGEKLFF. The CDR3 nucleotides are TGTGCCAGCAGGGGTGGTGAAAAACTGTTTTTT.

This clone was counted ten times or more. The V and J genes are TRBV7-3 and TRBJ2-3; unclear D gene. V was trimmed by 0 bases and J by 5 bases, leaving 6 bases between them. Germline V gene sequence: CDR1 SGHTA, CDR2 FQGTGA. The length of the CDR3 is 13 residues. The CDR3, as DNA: TGTGCCAGCAGCTTAACTTGGGGAGATACGCAGTATTTT. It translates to CASSLTWGDTQYF.

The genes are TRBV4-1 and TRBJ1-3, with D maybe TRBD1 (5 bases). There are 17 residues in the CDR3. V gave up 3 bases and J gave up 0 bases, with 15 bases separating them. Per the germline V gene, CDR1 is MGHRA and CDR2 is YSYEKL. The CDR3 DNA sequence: TGCGCCAGCAGCCATGCAACCACAGGAGCCTCTGGAAACACCATATATTTT. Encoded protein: CASSHATTGASGNTIYF.

CDR3 in amino acids: CASRIGGFQETQYF. Here the CDR3 DNA reads TGTGCCAGCAGAATAGGGGGTTTCCAAGAGACCCAGTACTTC. The chain has TRBV7-9 and TRBJ2-5; D perhaps matches TRBD1 (6 bases). The CDR3 runs 14 residues. The germline V and J ends were trimmed by 6 bases and 1 base, with 12 bases remaining between them. From germline, CDR1 is SEHNR and CDR2 FQNEAQ (reference sequence).

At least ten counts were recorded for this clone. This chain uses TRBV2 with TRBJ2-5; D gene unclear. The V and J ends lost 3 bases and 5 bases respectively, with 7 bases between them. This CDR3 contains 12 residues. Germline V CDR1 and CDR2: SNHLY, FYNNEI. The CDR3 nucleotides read TGTGCCAGCAGTGATAATACGGAGACCCAGTACTTC. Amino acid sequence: CASSDNTETQYF.